Listed below are T cell receptor beta chains from one sample, sequenced in a study of T cells in Graves' hyperthyroidism and ophthalmopathy. TCRdb redid the calling of the multiplex PCR reads with MiXCR, one entry per CDR3 protein. The sample lists hundreds of thousands of distinct CDR3 sequences, around 14% occurring once. Specimen: blood. These receptors came from a woman aged 25 to 39 with Graves' hyperthyroidism. Each CDR3 is given with its conserved first and last residue. A D gene is named only where the DNA matches it firmly. Clone sizes are given selectively: once, few, many, or a class where the clone is expanded.

j_call v_call d_call clone_size cdr3_length cdr3_nt cdr3_aa
TRBJ2-1 TRBV3-1 TRBD1 few 15 TGTGCCAGCAGCCTGGGACAGCACTTCTACAATGAGCAGTTCTTC CASSLGQHFYNEQFF
TRBJ1-2 TRBV5-6 TRBD1 many 13 TGTGCCAGCAGCTTAACAGGGGGCGAGGGCTACACCTTC CASSLTGGEGYTF
TRBJ2-3 TRBV7-2 . many 18 TGTGCCAGCAGCCGCACAGGGCTAAAGCAGTCTAGCACAGATACGCAGTATTTT CASSRTGLKQSSTDTQYF
TRBJ2-1 TRBV24-1 TRBD1 many 15 TGTGCCACCAGTGACCGCAGACAGGGGCGGAATGAGCAGTTCTTC CATSDRRQGRNEQFF
TRBJ1-6 TRBV28 . many 19 TGTGCCAGCAGTACATCGACAGTAGGGGAAAGCTCCTATAATTCACCCCTCCACTTT CASSTSTVGESSYNSPLHF
TRBJ2-3 TRBV28 . many 12 TGTGCCAGCAGTCGATATTCAGATACGCAGTATTTT CASSRYSDTQYF
TRBJ1-2 TRBV28 TRBD1 many 19 TGTGCCAGCAACTCGCTCTCCGGGACAGGGATAGAGTTGAACTATGGCTACACCTTC CASNSLSGTGIELNYGYTF
TRBJ2-3 TRBV28 . . 13 TGTGCCAGCAGTTTATTTTCGTCAGATACGCAGTATTTT CASSLFSSDTQYF
TRBJ1-2 TRBV20-1 . many 14 TGCAGTACACAAAAGACCGGGGGCAGCTATGGCTACACCTTC CSTQKTGGSYGYTF
TRBJ2-7 TRBV6-1 . many 13 TGTGCCAGCAGTTCAATACAGGGCTACGAGCAGTACTTC CASSSIQGYEQYF
TRBJ2-4 TRBV2 TRBD2 many 20 TGTGCCAGCAGTGACAGGACAGCGGGAGGACTGTTACTAGCCAAAAACATTCAGTACTTC CASSDRTAGGLLLAKNIQYF
TRBJ2-6 TRBV7-6 TRBD1 . 20 TGTGCCAGCAGCCACCCCGGGACAGGGGGGTCCTGGGGGACGGCCAACGTCCTGACTTTC CASSHPGTGGSWGTANVLTF